These 30 T cell receptor beta chains were sequenced from one sample in a study of cytomegalovirus exposure and HLA in healthy donors (dated by TCRdb to about 2017). The library relied on the immunoSEQ multiplex PCR assay. A mixture of 60 forward primers for TCR Vbeta segments and 13 reverse primers for TCR Jbeta segments was used in the multiplex PCR. The table was pulled from immuneACCESS by TCRdb, which kept in-frame rearrangements only. Such tables lose some clones; where checked, under half of the loss comes from unresolved V genes, and the rest has no known cause. For this sample, the table gives about 200,000 clones. 1.1% of the sample rests with the top ten. Sequencing was performed on PBMCs. These receptors were taken from a girl aged 2 to 10 in good health and CMV-seropositive.

The chain carries TRBV29-1 and TRBJ2-1; TRBD2 matches at 14 bases. V dropped 8 bases and J dropped 2; count of bases not matched to a gene: 5. Germline V gene data show CDR1 as SQVTM and CDR2 as ANQGSEA. This CDR3 has 15 amino acids. The CDR3 protein is CSLGTSGSPYNEQFF. In DNA, the CDR3 is TGCAGCTTGGGGACTAGCGGGAGCCCCTACAATGAGCAGTTCTTC.

The rearrangement links TRBV7-9 to TRBJ2-1; possible D gene TRBD2, 6 bases. This CDR3 is built from 15 residues. Germline lookup yields CDR1 SEHNR and CDR2 FQNEAQ (reference sequence). Trimming removed 5 bases from V and 5 bases from J, with 16 bases in between. The chain's CDR3 is CASSPRLVPHNEQFF. The CDR3 coding sequence is TGTGCCAGCAGCCCGCGACTAGTTCCCCACAATGAGCAGTTCTTC.

V is TRBV2 and J is TRBJ1-5; TRBD1 matches 7 bases. The CDR3 sequence is 14 residues long. After removal of 3 bases from V and 4 bases from J, the junction contained 3 bases not matched to a gene. Germline CDR1 SNHLY, CDR2 FYNNEI. The CDR3 nucleotides are TGTGCCAGCAGTGACATACAGGGGAATCAGCCCCAGCATTTT. It codes for CASSDIQGNQPQHF.

This chain uses TRBV6-1 with TRBJ1-2; D unclear. Germline V gene lookup returns CDR1 MNHNS and CDR2 SASEGT. The CDR3 loop spans 14 amino acids. Trimming cost V 2 bases and J 0 bases, with 7 bases left between them. This CDR3 is CASSERRANYGYTF. CDR3 in DNA: TGTGCCAGCAGTGAACGCCGAGCTAACTATGGCTACACCTTC.

The V and J genes are TRBV6-6 and TRBJ2-5, with D possibly TRBD1 on 6 matching bases. Germline CDR1 MNHNY, CDR2 SVGAGI (reference sequence). The CDR3 totals 16 residues. V was pared by 2 bases and J by 5 bases, with 18 bases between. The CDR3 loop reads CASSYPRAGARETQYF. The DNA of the CDR3 is TGTGCCAGCAGTTACCCGAGGGCAGGGGCCCGGGAGACCCAGTACTTC.

This chain connects TRBV5-6 to TRBJ1-2; D is unclear. This CDR3 contains 14 residues. The germline V gene has CDR1 SGHDT and CDR2 YYEEEE. Trimming removed 1 base from V and 3 bases from J, with 10 bases in between. The CDR3 spells CASSLSGRYYGYTF. CDR3 nucleotides: TGTGCCAGCAGCTTGTCTGGGCGTTACTATGGCTACACCTTC.

The chain combines TRBV21-1 with TRBJ2-7; TRBD2, the table's D call, lacks a check against the DNA. TRBV21-1 is described as a pseudogene. CDR3 length: 18 residues. The CDR3 DNA is TGTGCCAGCAGCAAGCGACTAGCGGGAGGGCCTGGATTGAACGAGCAGTACTTC. Encoded protein: CASSKRLAGGPGLNEQYF.

The chain recombines TRBV6-1 with TRBJ2-7, with D possibly matching TRBD2 (5 bases). CDR1 MNHNS and CDR2 SASEGT come from the germline V gene. The CDR3 extends over 17 amino acids. V dropped 2 bases and J dropped 1 base, with 18 bases sitting between them. The CDR3 nucleotides are TGTGCCAGCAGTGAACGGCCCCTACGAGGGCTGTCCTACGAGCAGTACTTC. It yields the protein CASSERPLRGLSYEQYF.

The rearrangement links TRBV6-1 to TRBJ1-5; possibly TRBD1 for D (5 bases). Trimming cost V 0 bases and J 4 bases, with 16 bases left between them. The CDR3 covers 17 residues. Germline CDR1 MNHNS, CDR2 SASEGT. The CDR3 region has the DNA TGTGCCAGCAGTGAAGCGGCTGGGGCGCTTCCTAATCAGCCCCAGCATTTT. Its translation: CASSEAAGALPNQPQHF.

The chain carries TRBV5-6 and TRBJ2-1; D is perhaps TRBD2 (5 bases). The germline V and J ends were trimmed by 2 bases and 8 bases, with 14 bases remaining between them. The CDR3 is made up of 14 amino acids. Germline loops: CDR1 SGHDT, CDR2 YYEEEE. The CDR3 sequence: CASSLPGGGYEQFF. The DNA of the CDR3 is TGTGCCAGCAGCTTACCCGGAGGAGGCTATGAGCAGTTCTTC.

The gene calls are TRBV6-1 and TRBJ2-7; D is unresolved. Germline V gene lookup returns CDR1 MNHNS and CDR2 SASEGT. This CDR3 contains 14 residues. Trimming shortened V by 4 bases and J by 6 bases, and 16 bases separated the two germline ends. CDR3 bases: TGTGCCAGCAGTGGAGCCCAGGATGGGCGCGAGCAGTACTTC. This gives the protein CASSGAQDGREQYF.

V and J are TRBV12-5 and TRBJ2-1, with 10 bases lining up with TRBD2. The CDR3 consists of 14 residues. CDR1 and CDR2 from the germline V gene are LGHNT and FRNRAP. Unmatched junction bases numbered 2, after V lost 3 bases and J lost 6 bases. CDR3 protein: CASGFLAGANEQFF. Written as DNA, the CDR3 is TGTGCTAGTGGTTTCCTAGCGGGAGCCAATGAGCAGTTCTTC.

V gene TRBV27 combines with J gene TRBJ2-5; 9 bases line up with TRBD1. Looked up from germline, CDR1 is MNHEY and CDR2 is SMNVEV (reference sequence). CDR3 length: 20 residues. The V and J ends lost 5 bases and 2 bases, in that order; junction bases with no gene match: 21. In DNA, the CDR3 is TGTGCCAGCAGTCTCTCAGGACAGGGGCCGCCCTTGGGACGTCAAGAGACCCAGTACTTC. Protein: CASSLSGQGPPLGRQETQYF.

The J gene is TRBJ1-5, the V gene TRBV19; D gene ambiguous. The CDR3 sequence is 16 residues long. Germline values: CDR1 LNHDA, CDR2 SQIVND (reference sequence). Trimming took off 4 bases at V and 11 bases at J, with 24 bases between the two ends. CDR3 DNA: TGTGCCAGTAGTACGATGGGAGAGGCAGGTGGGGTCTCCCAGCATTTT. This codes for CASSTMGEAGGVSQHF.

V and J are TRBV27 and TRBJ2-7; 8 bases map to TRBD1. This CDR3 has 14 amino acids. Germline V gene data show CDR1 as MNHEY and CDR2 as SMNVEV (reference sequence). Losses at the gene ends were 6 bases for V and 2 bases for J; bases not matched to a gene: 6. The DNA of the CDR3 is TGTGCCAGCAGGTTCGGGACAGGACCCTACGAGCAGTACTTC. Translating gives CASRFGTGPYEQYF.

Regarding this clone: Other DNA sequences of this sample code for an identical CDR3. The gene calls are TRBV27 and TRBJ1-1; tentative D call: TRBD1 (5 bases). Deletions cut 2 bases from V and 4 bases from J, with 11 bases between. The CDR3 runs to 14 residues. The germline CDR1 and CDR2 sequences are MNHEY and SMNVEV (reference sequence). CDR3 nucleotides: TGTGCCAGCAGTTTAAGGGGAGGTAGCACTGAAGCTTTCTTT. This sequence encodes CASSLRGGSTEAFF.

The chain is built from TRBV10-3 and TRBJ2-1; 11 bases are shared with TRBD2. Losses at the gene ends were 1 base for V and 7 bases for J; bases not matched to a gene: 0. The CDR3 totals 14 residues. Germline CDR1 and CDR2: ENHRY and SYGVKD. The CDR3 region has the DNA TGTGCCATCAGTGAGTGGACTAGCGGGAATGAGCAGTTCTTC. Translated: CAISEWTSGNEQFF.

The J gene is TRBJ1-6, the V gene TRBV10-2; 7 nucleotides match TRBD1. Germline assignment: CDR1 WSHSY and CDR2 SAAADI. J was trimmed by 8 bases and V by 5 bases; bases with no gene match: 3. CDR3 length equals 13 residues. CDR3 nucleotide sequence: TGCGCCAGCAGTAATGACAGGGATTCACCCCTCCACTTT. Translating it yields CASSNDRDSPLHF.

V usage is TRBV2 and J usage is TRBJ2-1, with D possibly TRBD2 on 5 matching bases. This CDR3 is 15 amino acids long. V was cut by 3 bases and J by 5 bases, with 14 bases left in between. Germline V gives CDR1 SNHLY, CDR2 FYNNEI. The DNA for the CDR3 is TGTGCCAGCAGTGACGGCAAAGCGGTGAACAATGAGCAGTTCTTC. Its protein is CASSDGKAVNNEQFF.

The CDR3 loop reads CASSLVAGQENYGYTF. CDR3 sequence (DNA): TGTGCCAGCAGCTTGGTGGCCGGACAGGAAAACTATGGCTACACCTTC. This chain links TRBV5-6 with TRBJ1-2; TRBD1 matches 7 bases. CDR1 is SGHDT, CDR2 YYEEEE, per germline. V was clipped by 0 bases and J by 2 bases; unmatched bases: 7. The CDR3 has 16 residues.

In the case of this clone: Relative to the germline gene, one junction end is altered; a read error may explain this. J is TRBJ2-1 and V is TRBV7-7; 13 bases line up with TRBD2. This CDR3 has 19 residues. Germline V gene lookup returns CDR1 SSHAT and CDR2 FNYEAQ (reference sequence). CDR3 sequence: CASSARRTSGSSPYNEQFF. Here the CDR3 DNA reads TGTGCTAGCAGTGCCCGTAGGACTAGCGGGAGTTCCCCCTACAATGAGCAGTTCTTC.

V usage is TRBV28 and J usage is TRBJ1-5; D not certain. CDR1 is MDHEN and CDR2 is SYDVKM in the germline V gene. This CDR3 region has 14 residues. V was pared by 3 bases and J by 4 bases, with 10 bases between. The CDR3, as DNA: TGTGCCAGCAGTTTTGCAGGTGGGAATCAGCCCCAGCATTTT. It yields the protein CASSFAGGNQPQHF. The whole variable domain, filled in from reference TRBV28 and TRBJ1-5, reads DVKVTQSSRYLVKRTGEKVFLECVQDMDHENMFWYRQDPGLGLRLIYFSYDVKMKEKGDIPEGYSVSREKKERFSLILESASTNQTSMYLCASSFAGGNQPQHFGDGTRLSIL.

The chain combines TRBV10-1 with TRBJ1-2; weak D call: TRBD1 (5 bases). Per germline, CDR1 WNHNN and CDR2 SYGVQD (reference sequence). Between the trimmed V and J ends, which lost 6 bases and 2 bases, there was a span of 16 bases. The CDR3 has 15 amino acids. The CDR3 DNA sequence: TGCGCCAGCAGCGCGAGCAGGGAATTCAACTATGGCTACACCTTC. Protein product: CASSASREFNYGYTF.

This chain joins TRBV30 and TRBJ2-7, with TRBD2 as a possible D gene (7 bases). The CDR3 contains 13 residues. Trimming removed 1 base from V and 7 bases from J, with 14 bases in between. CDR1 and CDR2 from the germline V gene are GTSNPN and SVGIG (reference sequence). The CDR3 here is CAWSAPKGGEQYF. CDR3 DNA sequence: TGTGCCTGGAGTGCTCCAAAGGGGGGGGAGCAGTACTTC.

J is TRBJ1-4 and V is TRBV2; TRBD1 might be the D (6 bases). V lost 6 bases, J lost 0 bases, and 11 bases lay in between. CDR3 length: 15 residues. Germline V CDR1 and CDR2: SNHLY, FYNNEI. For the CDR3, the DNA is TGTGCCAGCAGCAACAGGGACACAACTAATGAAAAACTGTTTTTT. Protein product: CASSNRDTTNEKLFF.

The chain recombines TRBV5-1 with TRBJ2-2; weak D call: TRBD2 (5 bases). Trimming removed 1 base at V and 6 bases at J, with 13 bases between. The CDR3 runs to 15 residues. Germline values: CDR1 SGHRS, CDR2 YFSETQ. The CDR3 loop is CASSLSRVVAGELFF. In DNA, the CDR3 is TGCGCCAGCAGCTTGTCGCGGGTAGTTGCCGGGGAGCTGTTTTTT.

The chain uses TRBV15 and TRBJ2-1, with a tentative D call TRBD1 (6 bases). Germline CDR1 LNHNV, CDR2 YYDKDF (reference sequence). There are 16 residues in the CDR3. The ends were cut back, 3 bases at V and 2 bases at J, with 14 bases in the middle. The CDR3 bases are TGTGCCACCAGCAGTGCCCTGGACAGTCCCTACAATGAGCAGTTCTTC. It encodes CATSSALDSPYNEQFF.

The chain links TRBV15 to TRBJ2-1; 8 nucleotides line up with TRBD2. Germline loops: CDR1 LNHNV, CDR2 YYDKDF (reference sequence). Trimming cost V 5 bases and J 8 bases; bases outside gene matches: 14. CDR3 size: 16 residues. The CDR3 DNA is TGTGCCACCAGCGGACCTGGACTAGCTGGACGGGATGAGCAGTTCTTC. Translating it yields CATSGPGLAGRDEQFF.

The rearrangement links TRBV5-1 to TRBJ2-7, with D maybe TRBD2 (5 bases). The CDR3 is 14 residues long. V lost 1 base and J 4 bases, leaving 12 bases between the germline ends. In germline, CDR1 is SGHRS, CDR2 YFSETQ. CDR3 sequence: CASSLSGESYEQYF. The CDR3 bases are TGCGCCAGCAGCTTGTCCGGGGAATCGTACGAGCAGTACTTC.

The chain recombines TRBV18 with TRBJ2-5; 8 bases match TRBD1. The CDR3 extends over 15 amino acids. Germline loops: CDR1 KGHSH, CDR2 LQKENI. The J segment lost 2 bases and the V segment lost 2 bases, leaving 4 bases of the junction unmatched. CDR3 in amino acids: CASSPTWTGQETQYF. CDR3 sequence (DNA): TGTGCCAGCTCACCAACTTGGACAGGGCAAGAGACCCAGTACTTC. Variable domain in full (rest from reference TRBV18 and TRBJ2-5): NAGVMQNPRHLVRRRGQEARLRCSPMKGHSHVYWYRQLPEEGLKFMVYLQKENIIDESGMPKERFSAEFPKEGPSILRIQQVVRGDSAAYFCASSPTWTGQETQYFGPGTRLLVL.